Listed below are T cell receptor beta chains from one sample, sequenced in a study of shared clonotypes between healthy human individuals. Method: immunoSEQ multiplex PCR; TCRdb's copy keeps in-frame clones and lacks some. The data show millions of clones, approximately 94% seen once. Sample: naive CD4+ T cells sorted from blood. These receptors all come from a man aged 18-30 years in good health. CDR3s include the opening cysteine and the closing phenylalanine or tryptophan. The order of the fields is CDR3 DNA, CDR3 protein, clone size, D gene, V gene, J gene. The D gene is left open where the match is weak. Only some rows state a clone size, as once, few, many or a class for expanded clones.

DNA: TGTGCCAGCAGCTTAGTAGGACAGTTTGTAGCGAGCACTGAAGCTTTCTTT; CDR3: CASSLVGQFVASTEAFF; size: .; D: .; V: TRBV7-8; J: TRBJ1-1
DNA: TGTGCCAGCAGCTTAGTAAACAGTTTCTATGAAAAACTGTTTTTT; CDR3: CASSLVNSFYEKLFF; size: .; D: .; V: TRBV7-9; J: TRBJ1-4
DNA: TGTGCCAGCAGTTACTCGACCAGGGCTTACGAGCAGTACTTC; CDR3: CASSYSTRAYEQYF; size: once; D: .; V: TRBV6-5; J: TRBJ2-7
DNA: TGTGCCAGCAGCACGACACACTCTGGGGCCAACGTCCTGACTTTC; CDR3: CASSTTHSGANVLTF; size: .; D: .; V: TRBV7-2; J: TRBJ2-6
DNA: TGTGCCAGCAGTGGGGCCAGCGGGCAGCAGTTCTTC; CDR3: CASSGASGQQFF; size: once; D: .; V: TRBV28; J: TRBJ2-1
DNA: TGTGCCAGCAACTTCCCCGGGACAGGGATCAATCAGCCCCAGCATTTT; CDR3: CASNFPGTGINQPQHF; size: .; D: TRBD1; V: TRBV5-8; J: TRBJ1-5
DNA: TGCGCCAGCAGCCAAGAGTTCAGGTGGACCTACGAGCAGTACTTC; CDR3: CASSQEFRWTYEQYF; size: once; D: .; V: TRBV4-1; J: TRBJ2-7
DNA: TGTGCCATCAGTGATCAATTGGATGAGCAGTTCTTC; CDR3: CAISDQLDEQFF; size: .; D: .; V: TRBV10-3; J: TRBJ2-1
DNA: TGCGCCAGCAGCCCCCTACAGGGCGGCGGCAAAAACATTCAGTACTTC; CDR3: CASSPLQGGGKNIQYF; size: .; D: .; V: TRBV5-1; J: TRBJ2-4
DNA: TGTGCCTGGAGTTTCGGGCAGTTGAACTCCTATAATTCACCCCTCCACTTT; CDR3: CAWSFGQLNSYNSPLHF; size: .; D: .; V: TRBV30; J: TRBJ1-6
DNA: TGTGCCAGCAGCTTCAGTACGGTAACAGCTCAAGAGCAGTTCTTC; CDR3: CASSFSTVTAQEQFF; size: .; D: .; V: TRBV11-2; J: TRBJ2-1
DNA: TGCGCCAGCAGCTTGGCGGTGACCTACGAGCAGTACTTC; CDR3: CASSLAVTYEQYF; size: .; D: .; V: TRBV5-1; J: TRBJ2-7
DNA: TGTGCCAGCAGCGAACAGACAGGGGTGAACACTGAAGCTTTCTTT; CDR3: CASSEQTGVNTEAFF; size: .; D: TRBD1; V: TRBV9; J: TRBJ1-1
DNA: TGTGCCAGCTCGCCCTTCGGCCCGGGGAACCCTCGCGAGCAGTACTTC; CDR3: CASSPFGPGNPREQYF; size: once; D: .; V: TRBV18; J: TRBJ2-7
DNA: TGCGCCAGCAGCCAAGACAGAAGTACACTGTACGAGCAGTACTTC; CDR3: CASSQDRSTLYEQYF; size: .; D: .; V: TRBV4-1; J: TRBJ2-7
DNA: TGCAGCGTTGCAGGGATCATGAACACTGAAGCTTTCTTT; CDR3: CSVAGIMNTEAFF; size: .; D: .; V: TRBV29-1; J: TRBJ1-1
DNA: TGCGCCAGCAGTACTGGTCGAAGCACTGAAGCTTTCTTT; CDR3: CASSTGRSTEAFF; size: .; D: .; V: TRBV5-1; J: TRBJ1-1
DNA: TGTGCCAGCAGTTACGGGGATGGCTACACCTTC; CDR3: CASSYGDGYTF; size: .; D: .; V: TRBV6-5; J: TRBJ1-2
DNA: TGTGCCAGCAGTGGTTACGGGCAGGTGAACACTGAAGCTTTCTTT; CDR3: CASSGYGQVNTEAFF; size: once; D: .; V: TRBV6-5; J: TRBJ1-1
DNA: TGTGCCAGCACGCGCTATAATTCACCCCTCCACTTT; CDR3: CASTRYNSPLHF; size: .; D: .; V: TRBV28; J: TRBJ1-6
DNA: TGTGCCATCAGTGAGTGGCCGGCCCAGGGGGAGACCCAGTACTTC; CDR3: CAISEWPAQGETQYF; size: once; D: .; V: TRBV10-3; J: TRBJ2-5
DNA: TGTGCCAGCAGCGACGGAGCCAAAAACATTCAGTACTTC; CDR3: CASSDGAKNIQYF; size: .; D: .; V: TRBV6-5; J: TRBJ2-4
DNA: TGCGCCAGCAGCCAGGGGTTGCCCTACGAGCAGTACTTC; CDR3: CASSQGLPYEQYF; size: .; D: .; V: TRBV4-1; J: TRBJ2-7
DNA: TGTGCCAGCAGTTACTCAATAACAGGGAATTCACCCCTCCACTTT; CDR3: CASSYSITGNSPLHF; size: .; D: .; V: TRBV6-5; J: TRBJ1-6
DNA: TGCAGCGTGGGAGACAGGGGAGCCCAAGAGACCCAGTACTTC; CDR3: CSVGDRGAQETQYF; size: .; D: TRBD1; V: TRBV29-1; J: TRBJ2-5
DNA: TGTGCCAGTAGTATGATAAGACAGGGAGGTTCGGGCAATCAGCCCCAGCATTTT; CDR3: CASSMIRQGGSGNQPQHF; size: .; D: TRBD1; V: TRBV19; J: TRBJ1-5
DNA: TGCGCCAGCAGCTCTGAGCCCACGGGACAAAAATTGAACACTGAAGCTTTCTTT; CDR3: CASSSEPTGQKLNTEAFF; size: once; D: .; V: TRBV5-1; J: TRBJ1-1
DNA: TGTGCCAGCAGCTTATTGGACGGGACAGGAGGAAACACCATATATTTT; CDR3: CASSLLDGTGGNTIYF; size: .; D: TRBD1; V: TRBV7-6; J: TRBJ1-3
DNA: TGTGCCAGCTCACCAAGGAGGATCGGGATCGGAGCTGGGGAGCAGTACTTC; CDR3: CASSPRRIGIGAGEQYF; size: .; D: .; V: TRBV18; J: TRBJ2-7
DNA: TGTGCCAGCAGCCTACAGGGACCTGGGGCCAACGTCCTGACTTTC; CDR3: CASSLQGPGANVLTF; size: .; D: .; V: TRBV5-8; J: TRBJ2-6
DNA: TGTGCCAGCAGCGCGACTAGCGGGGGTTACACAGATACGCAGTATTTT; CDR3: CASSATSGGYTDTQYF; size: .; D: TRBD2; V: TRBV2; J: TRBJ2-3
DNA: TGTGCCAGCAGCTTGGAAGCGGGGTCGAACACCGGGGAGCTGTTTTTT; CDR3: CASSLEAGSNTGELFF; size: once; D: TRBD2; V: TRBV11-2; J: TRBJ2-2
DNA: TGTGCCATTGGATCGGGACTAGCAGAGACCCAGTACTTC; CDR3: CAIGSGLAETQYF; size: .; D: TRBD2; V: TRBV10-3; J: TRBJ2-5
DNA: TGTGCCAGCAGGGGACAGGGAGAAGAGACCCAGTACTTC; CDR3: CASRGQGEETQYF; size: .; D: TRBD1; V: TRBV2; J: TRBJ2-5
DNA: TGTGCCAGCAGCGCCCCGACAGGGAGCGGGGCAGATACGCAGTATTTT; CDR3: CASSAPTGSGADTQYF; size: .; D: .; V: TRBV7-8; J: TRBJ2-3
DNA: TGTGCCAGCAGCTGGCATCCCGTCCCGGGACAGGGCACATGGAAACTGTTTTTT; CDR3: CASSWHPVPGQGTWKLFF; size: .; D: TRBD1; V: TRBV5-5; J: TRBJ1-4
DNA: TGTGCCAGCAGCCAATTACTGGGGGTCACTGAAGCTTTCTTT; CDR3: CASSQLLGVTEAFF; size: once; D: .; V: TRBV5-4; J: TRBJ1-1
DNA: TGTGCCAGCAGCTTAGTGGGACTGGGACAAGATACGCAGTATTTT; CDR3: CASSLVGLGQDTQYF; size: .; D: .; V: TRBV7-2; J: TRBJ2-3
DNA: TGTGCCTCGAGCGGGGCTCTTAACTATGGCTACACCTTC; CDR3: CASSGALNYGYTF; size: few; D: .; V: TRBV18; J: TRBJ1-2
DNA: TGCGCCAGCAGTGAGAATCGGGACTATGGCTACACCTTC; CDR3: CASSENRDYGYTF; size: .; D: .; V: TRBV10-1; J: TRBJ1-2
DNA: TGTGCCAGCAGTCTCTCAGGAGGGGGGGGTGAAAAACTGTTTTTT; CDR3: CASSLSGGGGEKLFF; size: .; D: .; V: TRBV6-1; J: TRBJ1-4
DNA: TGTGCCGGATCCGGGACTTTCAAAGAGACCCAGTACTTC; CDR3: CAGSGTFKETQYF; size: .; D: .; V: TRBV6-1; J: TRBJ2-5
DNA: TGTGCCAGCAGCTTAGTATTTGGACAGTCGGAGACCCAGTACTTC; CDR3: CASSLVFGQSETQYF; size: .; D: .; V: TRBV7-6; J: TRBJ2-5
DNA: TGTGCCATCAGGAACTCGGATGGAGGCACAGATACGCAGTATTTT; CDR3: CAIRNSDGGTDTQYF; size: .; D: .; V: TRBV10-3; J: TRBJ2-3
DNA: TGTGCCAGCAGTTCGCCCGGACAGACCTACGAGCAGTACTTC; CDR3: CASSSPGQTYEQYF; size: .; D: .; V: TRBV27; J: TRBJ2-7
DNA: TGTGCCAGCAGCCGTTTGGGGGATCACGCTTTCTTT; CDR3: CASSRLGDHAFF; size: .; D: .; V: TRBV6-5; J: TRBJ1-1
DNA: TGTGCCAGCAGTGAACCGGGTTCGAACACCGGGGAGCTGTTTTTT; CDR3: CASSEPGSNTGELFF; size: .; D: .; V: TRBV25-1; J: TRBJ2-2
DNA: TGTGCCAGTAGTCCGACAGGGGACTATGGCTACACCTTC; CDR3: CASSPTGDYGYTF; size: once; D: TRBD1; V: TRBV19; J: TRBJ1-2
DNA: TGTGCCAGCAGCTCGACAGTGAGCAAGCTCTTC; CDR3: CASSSTVSKLF; size: .; D: .; V: TRBV7-9; J: TRBJ2-1
DNA: TGCAGCGTCGTACCGGGACAGCGCACAGATACGCAGTATTTT; CDR3: CSVVPGQRTDTQYF; size: .; D: TRBD1; V: TRBV29-1; J: TRBJ2-3
DNA: TGCGCCAGCAACGAAGGGTCGAGCTCTGGAAACACCATATATTTT; CDR3: CASNEGSSSGNTIYF; size: .; D: .; V: TRBV5-1; J: TRBJ1-3
DNA: TGTGCCAGCAGCTTACATCCTACGAACACCGGGGAGCTGTTTTTT; CDR3: CASSLHPTNTGELFF; size: .; D: .; V: TRBV7-3; J: TRBJ2-2
DNA: TGTGCCATCAGGGCCACCGGAGATACGCAGTATTTT; CDR3: CAIRATGDTQYF; size: once; D: .; V: TRBV10-3; J: TRBJ2-3
DNA: TGTGCCAGCTCACCCCCTGCGACAACGAACTATGGCTACACCTTC; CDR3: CASSPPATTNYGYTF; size: .; D: .; V: TRBV18; J: TRBJ1-2